This T cell receptor (beta chain) was recovered during a study of blood T cell repertoires in COVID-19. About the study: From the United States, Italy and Spain came samples of acute and convalescent COVID-19. From T cells, B-cell-depleted T cells, or PBMCs came the material, which was cDNA or gDNA.

Methods used by the authors: Nucleated cell counts were estimated from reference gene primer amplification. Clones were sequenced by immunoSEQ multiplex PCR, and TCRdb holds only the in-frame ones, with some missing. For V, J and clone size, that table is used; D and trimming come from the DNA. The data hold a few hundred thousand clones, with 87% observed a single time. Germline V gene lookup returns CDR1 SGHRS and CDR2 YFSETQ. The CDR3 has 16 residues. Trimming took 1 base from V and 3 from J, leaving 11 bases between them. The material sequenced was peripheral blood. This clonotype was obtained from a man in his late teens or twenties with active or convalescent COVID-19. The rearrangement joins TRBV5-1 to TRBJ1-6, with no clear D. CDR3 residues: CASSLSRLSYNSPLHF. The CDR3 region has the DNA TGCGCCAGCAGCTTGAGCCGACTGAGCTATAATTCACCCCTCCACTTT.